This T cell receptor beta chain was found in a study of blood T cell repertoires in COVID-19. About the research overall: Sites across the United States, Italy and Spain contributed samples from acute and convalescent COVID-19. T cells, B-cell-depleted T cells, or PBMCs provided the cDNA or gDNA that served as material.

The CDR3 loop spans 13 amino acids. CDR1 MNHEY and CDR2 SVGAGI come from the germline V gene. V was clipped by 7 bases and J by 6 bases, with 13 bases between them. Donors in Cohort 3 counted as recovered after two negative PCRs, clearance, or symptom resolution. Original data processing: Estimates of nucleated cell counts were drawn from the amplification of reference gene primers. TCRdb's copy holds only in-frame clones and misses some; the assay was immunoSEQ multiplex PCR. Clone size and the V and J calls come from that table; the DNA yielded D and trimming. The table lists around 300,000 clones, around 90% of them singletons.

This sequence joins TRBV6-5 and TRBJ1-3, with TRBD1 as a possible D gene (5 bases). This TCR derives from a man under 40 who had recovered from COVID-19. Sequencing input: PBMCs or T cells enriched from blood (not recorded which). CDR3 coding DNA: TGTGCCAGCAAAAGTAGCAGGGCAAACACCATATATTTT. Its translation: CASKSSRANTIYF.